The TCR beta chain under discussion was sequenced for a study of blood T cell repertoires in COVID-19. Study summary: The United States, Italy and Spain were the sources of the acute and convalescent COVID-19 samples.

Germline CDR1 and CDR2: LGHNA and YSLEER. This CDR3 has 17 residues. The ends were cut back, 0 bases at V and 5 bases at J, with 20 bases in the middle. Original data processing: Estimation of nucleated cell counts was performed using reference gene primer amplification. Method: immunoSEQ multiplex PCR; TCRdb's copy keeps in-frame clones and lacks some. The D gene and trimming were derived from the DNA, and the V and J assignments and clone size from that table. The table has about 280,000 clones, roughly 87% seen once. The rearrangement links TRBV4-3 to TRBJ2-7; D remains unclear. Specimen: peripheral blood. The TCR comes from a human donor in a cohort sampled during active COVID-19. CDR3 residues: CASSQEYTVAGFNEQYF. CDR3 coding DNA: TGCGCCAGCAGCCAAGAATATACGGTAGCTGGGTTCAACGAGCAGTACTTC.